Below, 9 T cell receptor beta chains from the same sample are listed, as sequenced in a study of blood T cell repertoires in COVID-19. TCRdb's copy holds only in-frame clones and misses some; the assay was immunoSEQ multiplex PCR. The sample records about 260,000 clones, approximately 90% being singletons. The sample consisted of peripheral blood. The receptors were gathered from a woman between 40 and 50 years old with acute or convalescent COVID-19.

The chain recombines TRBV9 with TRBJ1-2, with D possibly TRBD1 on 5 matching bases. The CDR3 sequence is 15 residues long. The germline V gene encodes CDR1 SGDLS and CDR2 YYNGEE. Trimming left V 0 bases short and J 7 bases short, with 16 bases between. This chain's CDR3 is CASSVGFRDLPGYTF. The CDR3 DNA follows: TGTGCCAGCAGCGTAGGGTTCAGGGATCTTCCTGGCTACACCTTC.

The rearrangement uses TRBV15 and TRBJ2-5, with D tentatively TRBD1 (5 bases). V lost 3 bases, J lost 7 bases, and 18 bases lay in between. The CDR3 has 15 amino acids. Germline V gives CDR1 LNHNV, CDR2 YYDKDF (reference sequence). The chain's CDR3 is CATSSTDRGYGTQYF. In nucleotides, the CDR3 is TGTGCCACCAGCAGCACCGACAGAGGCTATGGGACCCAGTACTTC.

The chain employs TRBV27 and TRBJ2-3; TRBD2 matches at 7 bases. Germline assignment: CDR1 MNHEY and CDR2 SMNVEV (reference sequence). Trimming at V came to 5 bases and at J to 1 base, leaving 9 bases not matched to a gene. CDR3 length equals 16 residues. CDR3 sequence (DNA): TGTGCCAGCAGTGCCCTAGCGGTGACACGCACAGATACGCAGTATTTT. It encodes CASSALAVTRTDTQYF.

This clone turned up a few times. The chain links TRBV10-3 to TRBJ2-1; 11 bases map to TRBD2. CDR3 length: 14 amino acids. After removal of 8 bases from V and 6 bases from J, the junction contained 6 bases not matched to a gene. Germline assignment: CDR1 ENHRY and CDR2 SYGVKD. The CDR3 loop is CAIASGGQVNEQFF. CDR3 in DNA: TGTGCCATCGCTAGCGGGGGGCAAGTCAATGAGCAGTTCTTC.

This chain uses TRBV4-2 with TRBJ1-1; D is undetermined. The ends were cut back, 4 bases at V and 11 bases at J, with 17 bases in the middle. Germline CDR1 is LGHNA and CDR2 is YNFKEQ. The CDR3 length is 13 residues. CDR3 in amino acids: CASSLPRGEGAFF. CDR3 DNA: TGTGCCAGCAGCCTGCCTCGTGGGGAGGGCGCTTTCTTT.

The chain is built from TRBV9 and TRBJ2-5; 12 positions agree with TRBD2. Germline lookup yields CDR1 SGDLS and CDR2 YYNGEE. CDR3 size: 17 residues. V dropped 6 bases and J dropped 5; count of bases not matched to a gene: 14. The CDR3 DNA sequence: TGTGCCAGCACCCCTAAACCCCTAGCGGGGGGGCTTGAGACCCAGTACTTC. Protein: CASTPKPLAGGLETQYF. Complete variable domain (other parts from reference TRBV9 and TRBJ2-5): DSGVTQTPKHLITATGQRVTLRCSPRSGDLSVYWYQQSLDQGLQFLIQYYNGEERAKGNILERFSAQQFPDLHSELNLSSLELGDSALYFCASTPKPLAGGLETQYFGPGTRLLVL.

CDR3 nucleotides: TGCGCCAGCAGCTCGGCCAGGACAGGGGGCAACTATGGCTACACCTTC. It translates to CASSSARTGGNYGYTF. This chain connects TRBV5-1 to TRBJ1-2; 11 bases map to TRBD1. Germline V gene data show CDR1 as SGHRS and CDR2 as YFSETQ. The CDR3 totals 16 residues. V shed 3 bases and J 2 bases; nucleotides not matched to a gene: 6.

This chain connects TRBV18 to TRBJ1-2, with D possibly TRBD1 on 5 matching bases. This CDR3 is built from 14 residues. CDR1 and CDR2 from the germline V gene are KGHSH and LQKENI. The V end was cut by 4 bases, the J end by 2 bases, with 11 bases between. The CDR3 loop is CASSLGQSNYGYTF. The CDR3 DNA reads TGTGCCAGCTCACTGGGGCAGTCAAACTATGGCTACACCTTC. Complete variable domain (other parts from reference TRBV18 and TRBJ1-2): NAGVMQNPRHLVRRRGQEARLRCSPMKGHSHVYWYRQLPEEGLKFMVYLQKENIIDESGMPKERFSAEFPKEGPSILRIQQVVRGDSAAYFCASSLGQSNYGYTFGSGTRLTVV.

This clone came up once. V is TRBV20-1 and J is TRBJ1-1; D might be TRBD1 (5 bases). Germline CDR1 and CDR2: DFQATT and SNEGSKA (reference sequence). V dropped 3 bases and J dropped 3 bases, with 8 bases sitting between them. The CDR3 sequence is 12 residues long. The CDR3 spells CSASQGDTEAFF. The CDR3 coding sequence is TGCAGTGCTAGTCAGGGCGACACTGAAGCTTTCTTT.